The 30 T cell receptor beta chains in this list originate from one sample, sequenced in a study of blood T cell repertoires in COVID-19. Using immunoSEQ multiplex PCR, the repertoire was profiled, and TCRdb retains in-frame clones only, with some absent. The sample carries around 42,000 clones, 70% to 90% recorded once. Sequencing was done on a sample of peripheral blood. The receptors here all came from a man between 70 and 80 years old with acute or convalescent COVID-19.

This chain uses TRBV7-3 with TRBJ1-1; TRBD1 agrees at 7 bases. CDR1 and CDR2 from the germline V gene are SGHTA and FQGTGA. Losses at the gene ends were 2 bases for V and 1 base for J; bases not matched to a gene: 4. CDR3 length: 15 amino acids. The CDR3: CASSLSAGGNTEAFF. The CDR3 coding sequence is TGTGCCAGCAGCTTATCCGCAGGGGGGAACACTGAAGCTTTCTTT.

The chain uses TRBV5-6 and TRBJ1-6, with 7 bases matching TRBD1. The junction had 5 bases not matched to a gene; V was cut back by 3 bases and J by 2 bases. Germline CDR1 is SGHDT and CDR2 is YYEEEE. This CDR3 is 16 amino acids long. The CDR3 here is CASSSIDRAYNSPLHF. CDR3 nucleotides: TGTGCCAGCAGCTCGATTGACAGGGCCTATAATTCACCCCTCCACTTT.

This rearrangement joins TRBV11-2 to TRBJ2-3; the D gene is possibly TRBD1 (5 bases). Germline-derived CDR1 and CDR2 are SGHAT and FQNNGV. CDR3 length equals 15 residues. With 0 bases removed from V and 6 bases from J, the gap between germline ends came to 13 bases. CDR3 sequence (DNA): TGTGCCAGCAGCTTAGATTTGCCGGACACTGATACGCAGTATTTT. Its protein product is CASSLDLPDTDTQYF.

The gene calls are TRBV10-2 and TRBJ1-1, with a weak D call TRBD1 (6 bases). The germline V and J ends were trimmed by 2 bases and 3 bases, with 25 bases remaining between them. The CDR3 is 19 amino acids. Germline V gene sequence: CDR1 WSHSY, CDR2 SAAADI. The CDR3 DNA reads as TGCGCCAGCAGTGAGCTTAAAACCGGGACAACTCGAAGGGACACTGAAGCTTTCTTT. Its protein is CASSELKTGTTRRDTEAFF.

This chain uses TRBV28 with TRBJ2-6, with 7 bases identical to TRBD1. Trimming cost V 4 bases and J 5 bases; bases outside gene matches: 5. The CDR3 is made up of 15 amino acids. Germline lookup yields CDR1 MDHEN and CDR2 SYDVKM. CDR3 nucleotide sequence: TGTGCCAGCAGTTCCGACAGGGAGCGGGCCAACGTCCTGACTTTC. It is translated as CASSSDRERANVLTF. The full variable domain, rest sourced from reference TRBV28 and TRBJ2-6, is DVKVTQSSRYLVKRTGEKVFLECVQDMDHENMFWYRQDPGLGLRLIYFSYDVKMKEKGDIPEGYSVSREKKERFSLILESASTNQTSMYLCASSSDRERANVLTFGAGSRLTVL.

The chain uses TRBV5-4 and TRBJ1-4; TRBD1 matches at 9 bases. Germline V gene sequence: CDR1 SGHNT, CDR2 YYREEE (reference sequence). Germline trimming cut 4 bases from V and 8 bases from J; bases unmatched to any gene: 9. CDR3 length: 15 residues. The CDR3 DNA sequence: TGTGCCAGCAGCCCGACAGGGGGGGAGAAGGAAAAACTGTTTTTT. It codes for CASSPTGGEKEKLFF.

CDR3 sequence: CASSSGLFDRDTEAFF. DNA of the CDR3: TGCGCCAGCAGCTCGGGCCTCTTCGACAGGGACACTGAAGCTTTCTTT. The chain uses TRBV5-1 and TRBJ1-1, with 7 bases lining up with TRBD1. Losses at the gene ends were 3 bases for V and 3 bases for J; bases not matched to a gene: 11. CDR3 length: 16 residues. Per the germline V gene, CDR1 is SGHRS and CDR2 is YFSETQ.

The CDR3 sequence: CASSSPEAGTSQRPFYEQYF. The CDR3 DNA reads as TGTGCCAGCAGCTCCCCCGAGGCGGGGACTAGCCAGCGTCCCTTCTACGAGCAGTACTTC. The rearrangement joins TRBV7-8 to TRBJ2-7, with 9 bases aligning to TRBD2. The germline V gene has CDR1 SGHVS and CDR2 FQNEAQ. V dropped 4 bases and J dropped 3; count of bases not matched to a gene: 22. CDR3 length: 20 amino acids.

Details on this clone: A much larger clone is a single base away; this may be a read error. The chain employs TRBV5-1 and TRBJ1-1; D not certain. Deletions cut 4 bases from V and 1 base from J, with 5 bases between. The CDR3 has 12 amino acids. Germline loops: CDR1 SGHRS, CDR2 YFSETQ. In DNA, the CDR3 is TGCGCCAGCAGCCCAGAGAACACTGAAGCTTTCTTT. Amino acids: CASSPENTEAFF. The variable domain in full, completed from reference TRBV5-1 and TRBJ1-1, reads KAGVTQTPRYLIKTRGQQVTLSCSPISGHRSVSWYQQTPGQGLQFLFEYFSETQRNKGNFPGRFSGRQFSNSRSEMNVSTLELGDSALYLCASSPENTEAFFGQGTRLTVV.

The chain is built from TRBV7-2 and TRBJ1-2; TRBD1 is a possible D gene (5 bases). The CDR3 extends over 13 amino acids. V shed 3 bases and J shed 6 bases, with 11 bases lying between them. CDR1 is SGHTA and CDR2 is FQGNSA in the germline V gene. CDR3 nucleotide sequence: TGTGCCAGCAGCTTGGGCAGGGAAAATGGCTACACCTTC. Protein product: CASSLGRENGYTF.

This chain links TRBV5-1 with TRBJ2-1; 7 bases agree with TRBD2. CDR3 size: 14 residues. Germline lookup yields CDR1 SGHRS and CDR2 YFSETQ. J lost 7 bases, V lost 0 bases, and 4 bases had no gene match. The CDR3 protein is CASSLETSVNEQFF. CDR3 in DNA: TGCGCCAGCAGCTTGGAAACTAGCGTAAATGAGCAGTTCTTC.

The chain combines TRBV28 with TRBJ1-3; perhaps TRBD1 as D (5 bases). Trimming pared 6 bases from V and 1 base from J, leaving 16 bases between. The CDR3 has 16 amino acids. Germline CDR1 and CDR2: MDHEN and SYDVKM. Here the CDR3 reads CASSSFTGGSGNTIYF. CDR3 nucleotides: TGTGCCAGCAGCAGCTTTACGGGGGGTTCTGGAAACACCATATATTTT.

The J gene is TRBJ1-2, the V gene TRBV21-1; TRBD1 is the table's D call, not checked against the DNA. TRBV21-1 is termed a pseudogene. The CDR3 runs to 19 residues. CDR3 in DNA: TGTGCCAGCAGCGCGGGACAGGGGGCCCGTGACCCGATTAACTATGGCTACACCTTC. Protein: CASSAGQGARDPINYGYTF.

The V and J genes are TRBV15 and TRBJ1-3, with no clear D. The CDR3 has 14 residues. V gave up 7 bases and J gave up 0 bases, with 10 bases separating them. Germline-derived CDR1 and CDR2 are LNHNV and YYDKDF (reference sequence). This CDR3 reads CATTGGFSGNTIYF. In DNA form, the CDR3 reads TGTGCCACCACTGGCGGCTTCTCTGGAAACACCATATATTTT.

The chain recombines TRBV19 with TRBJ2-3, with 8 bases aligning to TRBD2. CDR3 length: 13 residues. V trimming: 3 bases; J trimming: 6 bases; junction bases outside the gene matches: 2. The germline gives CDR1 LNHDA, CDR2 SQIVND (reference sequence). The CDR3 nucleotides are TGTGCCAGTAGTATCGGGAGGGGCGATACGCAGTATTTT. This gives the protein CASSIGRGDTQYF.

This chain uses TRBV6-1 with TRBJ1-1; no reliable D call. The ends were cut back, 4 bases at V and 4 bases at J, with 19 bases in the middle. This CDR3 has 16 amino acids. Germline values: CDR1 MNHNS, CDR2 SASEGT. The CDR3 spells CASSGVRAPGSTEAFF. DNA for the CDR3: TGTGCCAGCAGTGGAGTAAGGGCCCCTGGGAGCACTGAAGCTTTCTTT.

This chain uses TRBV5-6 with TRBJ1-2, with D unresolved. This CDR3 region has 17 residues. Trimming pared 0 bases from V and 1 base from J, leaving 16 bases between. Germline V gene lookup returns CDR1 SGHDT and CDR2 YYEEEE. The CDR3: CASSLAVAGPFNYGYTF. In DNA form, the CDR3 reads TGTGCCAGCAGCTTGGCCGTAGCGGGCCCCTTTAACTATGGCTACACCTTC. Variable domain in full (rest from reference TRBV5-6 and TRBJ1-2): DAGVTQSPTHLIKTRGQQVTLRCSPKSGHDTVSWYQQALGQGPQFIFQYYEEEERQRGNFPDRFSGHQFPNYSSELNVNALLLGDSALYLCASSLAVAGPFNYGYTFGSGTRLTVV.

CDR3 nucleotide sequence: TGTGCCAGCAGCTCCGGGGGATCCTACGAGCAGTACTTC. Translation gives CASSSGGSYEQYF. The chain has TRBV11-3 and TRBJ2-7, with D possibly being TRBD2 (6 bases). The CDR3 extends over 13 amino acids. V gave up 4 bases and J gave up 1 base, with 8 bases separating them. From germline, CDR1 is SGHNT and CDR2 YENEEA.

This chain joins TRBV12-3 or TRBV12-4 and TRBJ1-5; D not resolved. Between the trimmed V and J ends, which lost 5 bases and 7 bases, there was a span of 9 bases. The CDR3 contains 12 residues. The CDR3 spells CASSLPGQPQHF. The CDR3 DNA reads as TGTGCCAGCAGTCTACCGGGACAGCCCCAGCATTTT.

The V call is TRBV28, the J call TRBJ1-4; TRBD1 matches at 10 bases. The CDR3 has 16 residues. With V trimmed by 4 bases and J by 8 bases, 10 bases remained unmatched. Germline loops: CDR1 MDHEN, CDR2 SYDVKM. The CDR3, as DNA: TGTGCCAGCAGTTCGGGACAGGGGTCTCTCCGGGAAAAACTGTTTTTT. Protein: CASSSGQGSLREKLFF.

The CDR3 nucleotides are TGTGCCAGCTATTGGGGCGAGGACGGACCCAACTCCATTGCTTCTGGAAACACCATATATTTT. Translation gives CASYWGEDGPNSIASGNTIYF. V and J are TRBV27 and TRBJ1-3; a possible D gene is TRBD1 (5 bases). Trimming pared 8 bases from V and 1 base from J, leaving 33 bases between. The CDR3 is made up of 21 amino acids. Germline CDR1 MNHEY, CDR2 SMNVEV (reference sequence).

The chain uses TRBV6-6 and TRBJ1-2, with 12 bases that match TRBD1. With 5 bases clipped from V and 4 bases from J, the junction kept 8 bases outside the gene matches. Germline CDR1 MNHNY, CDR2 SVGAGI (reference sequence). The CDR3 is made up of 16 amino acids. The CDR3 bases are TGTGCCAGCAGTCCCCGCCGGGACAGGGGGCCCTATGGCTACACCTTC. This codes for CASSPRRDRGPYGYTF.

The V call is TRBV6-5, the J call TRBJ1-2, with D tentatively TRBD1 (5 bases). Germline V gene data show CDR1 as MNHEY and CDR2 as SVGAGI. The V end was cut by 6 bases, the J end by 3 bases, with 14 bases between. CDR3 size: 14 residues. The DNA for the CDR3 is TGTGCCAGCAGCGCCGCGGGGGGTGACTATGGCTACACCTTC. Protein product: CASSAAGGDYGYTF.

V and J are TRBV5-1 and TRBJ2-7, with 7 bases lining up with TRBD1. From germline, CDR1 is SGHRS and CDR2 YFSETQ. V lost 4 bases, J lost 5 bases, and 9 bases stayed unmatched. This CDR3 comprises 14 residues. This chain's CDR3 is CASSPIDRADEQYF. CDR3 DNA: TGCGCCAGCAGCCCGATCGACAGGGCGGACGAGCAGTACTTC.

The chain carries TRBV7-2 and TRBJ1-5, with TRBD1 identical over 7 bases. The V and J ends lost 4 bases and 7 bases, in that order; junction bases with no gene match: 4. Germline V CDR1 and CDR2: SGHTA, FQGNSA. The CDR3 covers 13 residues. In DNA form, the CDR3 reads TGTGCCAGCAGCTCACAGGGGAGACAGCCCCAGCATTTT. It encodes CASSSQGRQPQHF.

DNA for the CDR3: TGTGCCACCAGCACCCCCCTTGGGACAGGGAGCGAGGGGCTGGGGTCTGGGGCCAACGTCCTGACTTTC. Protein sequence: CATSTPLGTGSEGLGSGANVLTF. This rearrangement joins TRBV15 to TRBJ2-6; 9 positions match TRBD1. The CDR3 totals 23 residues. J was trimmed by 1 base and V by 4 bases; bases with no gene match: 23. Germline loops: CDR1 LNHNV, CDR2 YYDKDF (reference sequence).

The rearrangement links TRBV6-5 to TRBJ2-7, with 11 bases aligning to TRBD1. The CDR3 has 15 residues. Germline CDR1 MNHEY, CDR2 SVGAGI. The V segment lost 7 bases and the J segment 3 bases; nucleotides outside the gene matches: 8. CDR3 nucleotide sequence: TGTGCCAGCACTCCATTAGGGACAGGGGGCTACGAGCAGTACTTC. Encoded protein: CASTPLGTGGYEQYF.

The sample holds a few counts of this clone. V is TRBV9 and J is TRBJ1-2, with D possibly being TRBD1 (6 bases). V gave up 3 bases and J gave up 7 bases, with 19 bases separating them. The CDR3 contains 15 residues. CDR1 is SGDLS and CDR2 is YYNGEE in the germline V gene. DNA for the CDR3: TGTGCCAGCAGCGACACCGGGACAAGCCTGACTGGCTACACCTTC. Translation gives CASSDTGTSLTGYTF.

The rearrangement joins TRBV5-6 to TRBJ1-1; 8 nucleotides match TRBD1. The CDR3 is 13 residues long. In germline, CDR1 is SGHDT, CDR2 YYEEEE. The J segment lost 4 bases and the V segment lost 3 bases, leaving 2 bases of the junction unmatched. The CDR3 DNA reads as TGTGCCAGCAGCTGGACAGGGCCCACTGAAGCTTTCTTT. This encodes CASSWTGPTEAFF.

The chain carries TRBV6-1 and TRBJ1-2, with D perhaps TRBD1 (5 bases). Germline lookup yields CDR1 MNHNS and CDR2 SASEGT. V was cut by 2 bases and J by 5 bases, with 9 bases left in between. This CDR3 region has 13 residues. The chain's CDR3 is CASSEPGGYGYTF. Written as DNA, the CDR3 is TGTGCCAGCAGTGAACCGGGGGGGTATGGCTACACCTTC.